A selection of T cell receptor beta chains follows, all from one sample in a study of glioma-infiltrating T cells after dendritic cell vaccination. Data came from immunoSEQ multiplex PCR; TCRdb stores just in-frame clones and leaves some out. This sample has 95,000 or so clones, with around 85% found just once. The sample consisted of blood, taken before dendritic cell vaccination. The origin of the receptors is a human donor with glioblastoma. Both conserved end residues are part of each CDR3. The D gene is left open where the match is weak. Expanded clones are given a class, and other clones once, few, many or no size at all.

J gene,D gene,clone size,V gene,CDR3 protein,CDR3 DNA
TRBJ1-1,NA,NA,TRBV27,CASSRIEEMNTEAFF,TGTGCCAGCAGTAGGATAGAGGAGATGAACACTGAAGCTTTCTTT
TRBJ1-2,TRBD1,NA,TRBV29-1,CSVDRVYGYTF,TGCAGCGTCGACAGGGTCTATGGCTACACCTTC
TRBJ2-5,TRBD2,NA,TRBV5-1,CASSLEGTSAQTQYF,TGCGCCAGCAGCTTGGAAGGGACTAGCGCTCAGACCCAGTACTTC
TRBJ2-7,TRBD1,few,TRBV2,CASNGQGVNEQYF,TGTGCCAGCAACGGACAGGGAGTCAACGAGCAGTACTTC
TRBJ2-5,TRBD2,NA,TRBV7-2,CASSPTSLQETQYF,TGTGCCAGCAGCCCGACTAGCCTCCAAGAGACCCAGTACTTC
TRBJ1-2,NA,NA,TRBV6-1,CASRPGSRSGYGYTF,TGTGCCAGCAGACCCGGGTCAAGATCGGGCTATGGCTACACCTTC
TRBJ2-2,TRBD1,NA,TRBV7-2,CASSSYRGSNTGELFF,TGTGCCAGCAGCTCGTACAGGGGATCGAACACCGGGGAGCTGTTTTTT
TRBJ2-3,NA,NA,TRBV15,CATSRSSVGTDTQYF,TGTGCCACCAGCAGATCTAGCGTTGGCACAGATACGCAGTATTTT
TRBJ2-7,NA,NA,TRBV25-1,CASSEGALYEQYF,TGTGCCAGCAGTGAGGGAGCCCTCTACGAGCAGTACTTC
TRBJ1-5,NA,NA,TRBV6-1,CASSESQSYSNQPQHF,TGTGCCAGCAGTGAAAGTCAAAGCTATAGCAATCAGCCCCAGCATTTT
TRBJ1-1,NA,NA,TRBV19,CASSVHRGRTEAFF,TGTGCCAGTAGCGTCCACCGGGGAAGAACTGAAGCTTTCTTT
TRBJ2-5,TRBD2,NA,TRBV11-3,CASSPLAGEETQYF,TGTGCCAGCAGCCCACTAGCGGGAGAAGAGACCCAGTACTTC
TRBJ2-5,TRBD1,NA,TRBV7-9,CASSRTGPETQYF,TGTGCCAGCAGCCGGACAGGGCCAGAGACCCAGTACTTC
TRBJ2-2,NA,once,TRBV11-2,CASSLSGGSSNTGELFF,TGTGCCAGCAGCTTAAGTGGGGGCAGCTCGAACACCGGGGAGCTGTTTTTT
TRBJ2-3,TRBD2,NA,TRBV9,CASSVAASGGSDTQYF,TGTGCCAGCAGCGTAGCGGCTAGCGGGGGCTCAGATACGCAGTATTTT
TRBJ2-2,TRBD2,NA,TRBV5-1,CASSLPGGIGELFF,TGCGCCAGCAGCTTGCCGGGGGGGATCGGGGAGCTGTTTTTT
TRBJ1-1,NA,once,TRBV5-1,CASRGQGRNTEAFF,TGCGCCAGCAGAGGCCAGGGGAGGAACACTGAAGCTTTCTTT
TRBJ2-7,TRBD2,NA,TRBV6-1,CASAGGANSVYEQYF,TGTGCCAGCGCCGGGGGGGCGAACAGCGTCTACGAGCAGTACTTC
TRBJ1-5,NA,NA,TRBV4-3,CASSQVGGSQPQHF,TGCGCCAGCAGCCAAGTCGGGGGGAGTCAGCCCCAGCATTTT
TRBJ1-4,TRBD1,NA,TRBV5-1,CASSLATGTGGRSEKLFF,TGCGCCAGCAGCTTGGCCACCGGGACAGGGGGCAGGAGTGAAAAACTGTTTTTT
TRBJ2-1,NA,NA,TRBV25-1,CASRDSVYNEQFF,TGTGCCAGCAGAGACAGTGTCTACAATGAGCAGTTCTTC
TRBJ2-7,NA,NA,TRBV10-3,CAIRATDFSYEQYF,TGTGCCATCAGGGCGACAGATTTCTCCTACGAGCAGTACTTC
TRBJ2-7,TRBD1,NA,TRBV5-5,CASSRGGQGSYEQYF,TGTGCCAGCAGCCGTGGGGGACAGGGCTCCTACGAGCAGTACTTC
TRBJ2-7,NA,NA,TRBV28,CASRPPGQVEQYF,TGTGCCAGCAGACCCCCCGGACAAGTTGAGCAGTACTTC
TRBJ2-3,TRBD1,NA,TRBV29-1,CSVEEIAGQDTDTQYF,TGCAGCGTGGAGGAAATTGCGGGACAGGACACAGATACGCAGTATTTT
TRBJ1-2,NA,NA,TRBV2,CASSSLSGYTF,TGTGCCAGCTCGTCTCTATCTGGCTACACCTTC
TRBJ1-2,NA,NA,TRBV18,CASSPLEDVNYGYTF,TGTGCCAGCTCACCTCTCGAGGATGTTAACTATGGCTACACCTTC
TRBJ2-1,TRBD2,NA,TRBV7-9,CASSPGTSGRKDEQFF,TGTGCCAGCAGCCCCGGGACTAGCGGGAGGAAGGATGAGCAGTTCTTC
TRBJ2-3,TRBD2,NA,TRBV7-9,CASSLGGGAGDTQYF,TGTGCCAGCAGCTTAGGCGGGGGGGCCGGAGATACGCAGTATTTT
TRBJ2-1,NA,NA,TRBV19,CASEQTGGQFF,TGTGCCAGTGAACAGACAGGCGGGCAGTTCTTC
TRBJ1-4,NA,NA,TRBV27,CASSSRPQGRGTNEKLFF,TGTGCCAGCAGTTCCCGACCGCAGGGTCGTGGAACTAATGAAAAACTGTTTTTT
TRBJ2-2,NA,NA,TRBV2,CASSALTSFTGELFF,TGTGCCAGCAGCGCCCTGACATCTTTCACCGGGGAGCTGTTTTTT
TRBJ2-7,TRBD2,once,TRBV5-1,CASSLRDGGAYEQYF,TGCGCCAGCAGCCTCCGGGACGGGGGGGCCTACGAGCAGTACTTC
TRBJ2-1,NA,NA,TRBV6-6,CASSYSASSYNEQFF,TGTGCCAGCAGTTACTCAGCTAGCTCCTACAATGAGCAGTTCTTC
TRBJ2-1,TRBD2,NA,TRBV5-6,CASSPGLAGTRQFF,TGTGCCAGCAGCCCGGGACTAGCGGGGACAAGGCAGTTCTTC
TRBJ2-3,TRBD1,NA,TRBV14,CASSLRTGITDTQYF,TGTGCCAGCAGCTTGCGGACAGGTATCACAGATACGCAGTATTTT
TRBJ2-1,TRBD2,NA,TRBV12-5,CASGSRTSAYNEQFF,TGTGCTAGTGGTTCCCGCACTAGCGCCTACAATGAGCAGTTCTTC